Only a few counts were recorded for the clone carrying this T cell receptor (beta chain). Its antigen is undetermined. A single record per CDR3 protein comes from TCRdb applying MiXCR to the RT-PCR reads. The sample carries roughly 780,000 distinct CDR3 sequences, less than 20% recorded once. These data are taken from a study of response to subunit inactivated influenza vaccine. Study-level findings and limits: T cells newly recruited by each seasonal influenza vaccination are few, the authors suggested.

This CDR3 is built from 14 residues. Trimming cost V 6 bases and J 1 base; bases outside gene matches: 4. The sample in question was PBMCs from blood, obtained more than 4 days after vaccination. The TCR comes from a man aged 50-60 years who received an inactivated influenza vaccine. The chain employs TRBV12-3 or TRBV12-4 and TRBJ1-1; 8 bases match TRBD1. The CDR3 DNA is TGTGCCAGCAGGGTCAGGGGGCAGAACACTGAAGCTTTCTTT. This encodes CASRVRGQNTEAFF.